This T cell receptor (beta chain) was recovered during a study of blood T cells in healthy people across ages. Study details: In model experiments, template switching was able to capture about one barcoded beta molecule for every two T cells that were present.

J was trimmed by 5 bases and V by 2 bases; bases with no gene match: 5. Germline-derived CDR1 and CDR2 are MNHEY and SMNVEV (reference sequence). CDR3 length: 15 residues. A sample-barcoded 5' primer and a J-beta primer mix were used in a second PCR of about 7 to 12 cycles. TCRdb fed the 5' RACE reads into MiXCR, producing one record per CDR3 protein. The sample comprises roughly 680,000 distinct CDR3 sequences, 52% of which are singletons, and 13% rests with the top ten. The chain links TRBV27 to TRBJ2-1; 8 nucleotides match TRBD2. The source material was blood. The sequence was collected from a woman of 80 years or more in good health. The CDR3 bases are TGTGCCAGCAGTTTAGGGGCGGGAGGCAACAATGAGCAGTTCTTC. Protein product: CASSLGAGGNNEQFF.